This T cell receptor beta chain was recorded in a study of Ad26.COV2.S vaccination and SARS-CoV-2 variants. The CDR3 has 16 amino acids. Trimming took 4 bases from V and 8 from J, leaving 22 bases between them. Germline assignment: CDR1 SGDLS and CDR2 YYNGEE. Generated by immunoSEQ multiplex PCR, the TCRdb table keeps only in-frame clones and is missing some. The sample has roughly 380,000 clones, around 89% seen once; the top ten hold 3.6%. Sample treatment: around 19 received Ad26.COV2.S at low or high dose, single or two shots; 5 received placebo; per-sample allocation not given. Following the first vaccine or placebo injection, samples were taken on day 63.

The genes are TRBV9 and TRBJ2-1, with a tentative D call TRBD2 (7 bases). This receptor was obtained from a person aged 18-60 years who received the Ad26.COV2.S COVID-19 vaccine or a placebo. The sequences come from peripheral blood, collected in a trial of Ad26.COV2.S vaccine versus placebo. The CDR3 coding sequence is TGTGCCAGCAGCCCCCTTCCCGGGGGGCCGGGGGATGAGCAGTTCTTC. Translated: CASSPLPGGPGDEQFF.